The entry below describes one T cell receptor (beta chain). Its antigen is still unknown. PCR involved 60 Vbeta and 13 Jbeta primers. Here immunoSEQ multiplex PCR was the method, and the copy in TCRdb shows in-frame clones only, minus some. Of more than 140,000 clones in the sample, roughly four fifths were seen once. The sample belongs to a study of cytomegalovirus exposure and HLA in healthy donors. Findings and caveats of the study: A likely sequencing artifact accounted for one observed cluster of highly shared sequence variants. Most CMV-associated TCR beta chains appeared HLA-restricted in a later analysis. TCR beta chains numbering some 150 were designated cytomegalovirus-associated.

CDR1 and CDR2 from the germline V gene are MNHEY and SVGAGI. CDR3 length: 12 amino acids. Trimming removed 5 bases from V and 5 bases from J, with 9 bases in between. The sequencing input was PBMCs. V gene TRBV6-5 combines with J gene TRBJ1-2, with D unresolved. The source of this sequence is a man between 18 and 35 years old in good health and CMV-seropositive. The CDR3 sequence is CASSPTPYGYTF. In DNA form, the CDR3 reads TGTGCCAGCAGTCCAACTCCGTATGGCTACACCTTC.